This T cell receptor beta chain appears in the sequencing data of a study of Graves' ophthalmopathy and Graves' hyperthyroidism. About the research overall: Samples of peripheral blood were obtained at initial diagnosis, prior to treatment of any kind. Study-wide results and caveats: The blood repertoire also included most expanded thyroid clonotypes above 0.001 frequency.

Enrollment excluded any patients with other autoimmune diseases, uncontrolled infections, pregnancy or lactation. At least ten counts were recorded for this clonotype. Antigen specificity is unknown. Using RNA transcripts, the TCR beta CDR3 regions were amplified. RT-PCR with HTBI primers came first, then second-round multiplex PCR. MiXCR was run by TCRdb on the multiplex PCR reads, yielding one entry per CDR3 protein. The table has 400,000 to 450,000 distinct CDR3 sequences, around a fifth seen once. CDR1 and CDR2 from the germline V gene are SGHTA and FQGNSA. This CDR3 has 14 residues. Trimming shortened V by 4 bases and J by 0 bases, and 10 bases separated the two germline ends.

The chain carries TRBV7-2 and TRBJ2-7; TRBD2 might be the D (5 bases). Sequencing was carried out using peripheral blood. The clonotype originates from a woman aged 18-29 years with stable Graves' hyperthyroidism. CDR3 residues: CASSSRRSSYEQYF. As DNA, the CDR3 is TGTGCCAGCAGCTCTAGGAGGAGCTCCTACGAGCAGTACTTC.